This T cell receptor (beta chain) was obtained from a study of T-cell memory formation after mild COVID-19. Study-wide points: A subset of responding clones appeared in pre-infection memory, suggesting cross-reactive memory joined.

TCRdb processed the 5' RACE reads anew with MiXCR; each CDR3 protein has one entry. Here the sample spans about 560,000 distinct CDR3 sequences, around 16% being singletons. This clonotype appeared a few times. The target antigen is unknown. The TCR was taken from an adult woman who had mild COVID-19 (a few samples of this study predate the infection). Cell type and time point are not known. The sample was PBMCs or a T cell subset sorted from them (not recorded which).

The CDR3 DNA sequence: TGCAGTCCGACAGGGCAGCATCAGCCCCAGCATTTT. Protein sequence: CSPTGQHQPQHF. This chain connects TRBV20-1 to TRBJ1-5, with 7 nucleotides matching TRBD1. The J segment lost 5 bases and the V segment lost 8 bases, leaving 6 bases of the junction unmatched. The CDR3 extends over 12 amino acids. Germline V gene data show CDR1 as DFQATT and CDR2 as SNEGSKA (reference sequence).